The entry that follows covers one TCR beta chain sequence. Its specificity is unknown. These data come from a study of OX40 agonist ivuxolimab in advanced cancers. Study as a whole: Eligibility rules accepted prior anti-PD-1, anti-PD-L1 or anti-CTLA-4 therapy, and around 40% had some.

V lost 7 bases to trimming and J lost 0 bases, with 15 bases between them. This CDR3 contains 15 residues. CDR1 and CDR2 from the germline V gene are LGHNT and FRNRAP. Findings and limits, study-wide: The mean number of expanded clones was higher in CD8+ T cells than in CD4+.

The table came from immunoSEQ multiplex PCR; TCRdb's copy has only in-frame clones and leaves some out. The sample carries some 80,000 clones, 94% recorded once. The input for sequencing was CD4+ or CD8+ T cells sorted from blood, taken in a trial of the OX40 agonist ivuxolimab. J is TRBJ2-5 and V is TRBV12-5; no reliable D call. The receptor was derived from an adult with an advanced solid tumor such as melanoma, head and neck, liver or kidney cancer. In DNA form, the CDR3 reads TGTGCTAGTGCCTCCTGGGCCGTTGACCAAGAGACCCAGTACTTC. It is translated as CASASWAVDQETQYF.